The 22 T cell receptor beta chains listed next were all sequenced from one sample in a study of CD8 T cells in Susac syndrome. Random-hexamer reverse transcription was applied to roughly 0.45 to 1 ug RNA. MiXCR was run by TCRdb on the immunoSEQ multiplex PCR reads, yielding one entry per CDR3 protein. The table includes around 300,000 distinct CDR3 sequences, about 91% detected once. Material: CD4+ T cells from PBMCs. Source of these receptors: a human donor with multiple sclerosis.

This rearrangement joins TRBV12-3 or TRBV12-4 to TRBJ1-5, with TRBD1 identical over 7 bases. J gave up 2 bases and V 4 bases, and 5 bases lay outside the gene matches. CDR3 length equals 15 residues. The CDR3 loop reads CASSSDGTGNQPQHF. CDR3 sequence (DNA): TGTGCCAGCAGTTCCGACGGGACAGGCAATCAGCCCCAGCATTTT.

This clonotype was observed once. The CDR3 sequence is CSAMPTAEAFF. The CDR3 nucleotides read TGCAGTGCGATGCCAACAGCTGAAGCTTTCTTT. V is TRBV20-1 and J is TRBJ1-1; D gene ambiguous. The CDR3 covers 11 residues. Germline CDR1 DFQATT, CDR2 SNEGSKA (reference sequence). V lost 6 bases and J 6 bases, leaving 11 bases between the germline ends.

V is TRBV14 and J is TRBJ1-3; D not certain. V was clipped by 5 bases and J by 0 bases, with 11 bases between them. The length of the CDR3 is 15 residues. Germline V gene data show CDR1 as SGHDN and CDR2 as FVKESK. CDR3 residues: CASSEHLFSGNTIYF. CDR3 sequence (DNA): TGTGCCAGCAGCGAACATTTATTCTCTGGAAACACCATATATTTT.

This clonotype occurred a few times. The rearrangement uses TRBV6-1 and TRBJ1-2, with 9 bases aligning to TRBD1. Germline-derived CDR1 and CDR2 are MNHNS and SASEGT. The J segment lost 9 bases and the V segment lost 7 bases, leaving 9 bases of the junction unmatched. The CDR3 has 13 amino acids. This CDR3 reads CASKTGTGRRYTF. The CDR3 nucleotides read TGTGCCAGCAAGACAGGGACAGGGAGACGCTACACCTTC.

This rearrangement joins TRBV5-1 to TRBJ2-3; D perhaps matches TRBD1 (6 bases). V lost 3 bases and J lost 1, with 9 bases in between. The CDR3 contains 14 residues. The germline CDR1 and CDR2 sequences are SGHRS and YFSETQ. The DNA for the CDR3 is TGCGCCAGCAGCTCGGGACATCGCACAGATACGCAGTATTTT. It yields the protein CASSSGHRTDTQYF. Supplemented by reference TRBV5-1 and TRBJ2-3, the full variable domain reads KAGVTQTPRYLIKTRGQQVTLSCSPISGHRSVSWYQQTPGQGLQFLFEYFSETQRNKGNFPGRFSGRQFSNSRSEMNVSTLELGDSALYLCASSSGHRTDTQYFGPGTRLTVL.

The chain links TRBV23-1 to TRBJ1-5, with 8 nucleotides matching TRBD1. TRBV23-1 is marked as an open reading frame, function uncertain. The CDR3 is 17 residues long. V lost 0 bases to trimming and J lost 6 bases; unmatched junction nucleotides: 10. The CDR3 spells CASSQSTRRQGCQPQHF. CDR3 sequence (DNA): TGCGCCAGCAGTCAATCGACCCGGAGACAGGGGTGTCAGCCCCAGCATTTT.

This clonotype was seen more than once but under ten times. The J gene is TRBJ1-2, the V gene TRBV5-6; D is ambiguous. CDR1 SGHDT and CDR2 YYEEEE come from the germline V gene. V was shortened by 2 bases and J by 2 bases, with 7 bases between the two germline ends. This CDR3 comprises 13 residues. CDR3 in amino acids: CASSFRRNYGYTF. CDR3 coding DNA: TGTGCCAGCAGCTTTAGACGGAACTATGGCTACACCTTC.

In its sample, this clonotype was seen once. This rearrangement joins TRBV18 to TRBJ2-7, with 7 bases that match TRBD1. Germline CDR1 is KGHSH and CDR2 is LQKENI. The CDR3 sequence is 14 residues long. V dropped 3 bases and J dropped 7; count of bases not matched to a gene: 9. The CDR3 DNA sequence: TGTGCCAGCTCACCGGTCGACAGGGCAGGGGAGCAGTACTTC. Its protein product is CASSPVDRAGEQYF.

The rearrangement links TRBV12-2 to TRBJ2-1; the table's D call, TRBD2, was not checked against the DNA. TRBV12-2 is deemed a pseudogene. This CDR3 comprises 15 residues. In nucleotides, the CDR3 is TGTGCAAGTCGCCCGAAGCGCCAGGGACTCAATGAGCAGTTCTTC. It codes for CASRPKRQGLNEQFF.

Here the CDR3 reads CSVEETGARDTQYF. The CDR3, as DNA: TGCAGCGTTGAAGAGACAGGGGCTAGGGATACGCAGTATTTT. J is TRBJ2-3 and V is TRBV29-1; 8 nucleotides match TRBD1. The CDR3 runs to 14 residues. Germline V gives CDR1 SQVTM, CDR2 ANQGSEA. V was pared by 0 bases and J by 6 bases, with 5 bases of the junction left unmatched.

The CDR3 protein is CSARMWVAGPLRNEQFF. CDR3 coding DNA: TGCAGTGCCAGAATGTGGGTAGCGGGGCCCCTTAGGAATGAGCAGTTCTTC. The chain combines TRBV20-1 with TRBJ2-1; 8 nucleotides agree with TRBD2. Germline loops: CDR1 DFQATT, CDR2 SNEGSKA (reference sequence). The CDR3 spans 17 residues. With 6 bases clipped from V and 7 bases from J, the junction kept 20 bases outside the gene matches.

This sequence joins TRBV7-9 and TRBJ1-2; 7 nucleotides agree with TRBD1. The CDR3 totals 17 residues. Trimming took 8 bases from V and 6 from J; bases not matched to a gene: 21. From germline, CDR1 is SEHNR and CDR2 FQNEAQ (reference sequence). CDR3 DNA sequence: TGTGCCAGCTCAGCCGGCTCCCTCTTCCAGGGGGTCGATGGCTACACCTTC. It is translated as CASSAGSLFQGVDGYTF.

The chain links TRBV29-1 to TRBJ1-1; D possibly corresponds to TRBD1 (5 bases). Germline V gene lookup returns CDR1 SQVTM and CDR2 ANQGSEA. The V end was cut by 8 bases, the J end by 1 base, with 14 bases between. The CDR3 is made up of 13 amino acids. The CDR3 loop reads CSSRGATNTEAFF. The CDR3 DNA is TGCAGCTCACGCGGGGCGACGAACACTGAAGCTTTCTTT.

The chain employs TRBV7-9 and TRBJ2-1; 8 positions agree with TRBD2. Trimming cost V 8 bases and J 3 bases; bases outside gene matches: 21. CDR1 and CDR2 from the germline V gene are SEHNR and FQNEAQ (reference sequence). The CDR3 extends over 19 amino acids. The DNA for the CDR3 is TGTGCCAGCTCCCAAGGGGGACTAGGACCATGGAGGCGCTACAATGAGCAGTTCTTC. Its translation: CASSQGGLGPWRRYNEQFF. Supplemented by reference TRBV7-9 and TRBJ2-1, the full variable domain reads DTGVSQNPRHKITKRGQNVTFRCDPISEHNRLYWYRQTLGQGPEFLTYFQNEAQLEKSRLLSDRFSAERPKGSFSTLEIQRTEQGDSAMYLCASSQGGLGPWRRYNEQFFGPGTRLTVL.

The rearrangement links TRBV7-9 to TRBJ1-1; a weak D match, TRBD1 (5 bases). Looked up from germline, CDR1 is SEHNR and CDR2 is FQNEAQ (reference sequence). CDR3 length: 14 amino acids. Trimming took 3 bases from V and 2 from J, leaving 10 bases between them. CDR3 amino acids: CASSLGDGNTEAFF. CDR3 coding DNA: TGTGCCAGCAGCTTGGGGGACGGAAACACTGAAGCTTTCTTT.

This sequence joins TRBV6-5 and TRBJ2-7; TRBD1 matches at 9 bases. The V gene end was trimmed by 4 bases and the J gene end by 5 bases; junction bases not matched to a gene: 9. The CDR3 contains 15 residues. Per germline, CDR1 MNHEY and CDR2 SVGAGI. The CDR3 spells CASSLTGTGTDEQYF. The CDR3 DNA reads TGTGCCAGCAGTTTGACCGGGACAGGGACGGACGAGCAGTACTTC.

The rearrangement uses TRBV9 and TRBJ2-5; no reliable D call. This CDR3 comprises 15 residues. The V end was cut by 2 bases, the J end by 1 base, with 12 bases between. CDR1 and CDR2 from the germline V gene are SGDLS and YYNGEE. CDR3 sequence (DNA): TGTGCCAGCAGCGTTGCGCCGGTCGGCCAAGAGACCCAGTACTTC. Its protein is CASSVAPVGQETQYF.

The V and J genes are TRBV12-3 or TRBV12-4 and TRBJ2-1; maybe TRBD2 (5 bases). The ends were cut back, 4 bases at V and 3 bases at J, with 13 bases in the middle. This CDR3 spans 15 amino acids. CDR3 sequence: CASSSSQRIYNEQFF. CDR3 DNA: TGTGCCAGCAGTTCTAGCCAACGTATCTACAATGAGCAGTTCTTC.

V and J are TRBV6-1 and TRBJ2-2, with 11 bases that match TRBD2. Trimming cost V 5 bases and J 4 bases; bases outside gene matches: 6. Germline V gives CDR1 MNHNS, CDR2 SASEGT. The CDR3 is made up of 16 amino acids. The CDR3 sequence is CASSPTSGGGTGELFF. CDR3 nucleotide sequence: TGTGCCAGCAGTCCAACTAGCGGGGGAGGCACCGGGGAGCTGTTTTTT.

V is TRBV5-1 and J is TRBJ1-1; no clear D gene. The CDR3 covers 13 residues. V lost 0 bases and J lost 8, with 11 bases in between. CDR1 and CDR2 from the germline V gene are SGHRS and YFSETQ. The chain's CDR3 is CASSLGQELEAFF. CDR3 DNA sequence: TGCGCCAGCAGCTTGGGTCAGGAGTTAGAAGCTTTCTTT.

In DNA, the CDR3 is TGCGCCAGCAGCTTAGATCTTACCGGGGGCCTCTACGAGCAGTACTTC. Its translation: CASSLDLTGGLYEQYF. This rearrangement joins TRBV5-1 to TRBJ2-7, with D possibly called TRBD1 or TRBD2 (6 bases each). The CDR3 has 16 residues. CDR1 SGHRS and CDR2 YFSETQ come from the germline V gene. The V end was cut by 2 bases, the J end by 3 bases, with 18 bases between. The full variable domain, rest sourced from reference TRBV5-1 and TRBJ2-7, is KAGVTQTPRYLIKTRGQQVTLSCSPISGHRSVSWYQQTPGQGLQFLFEYFSETQRNKGNFPGRFSGRQFSNSRSEMNVSTLELGDSALYLCASSLDLTGGLYEQYFGPGTRLTVT.

The gene calls are TRBV5-1 and TRBJ1-2; no clear D gene. Per germline, CDR1 SGHRS and CDR2 YFSETQ. The CDR3 covers 12 residues. The V end lost 4 bases, the J end lost 6 bases, and 10 bases lay between the germline ends. In DNA, the CDR3 is TGCGCCAGCAGCCACGACACTAATGGCTACACCTTC. As protein: CASSHDTNGYTF.